These 11 T cell receptor beta chains originate from one sample sequenced in a study of Graves' ophthalmopathy and Graves' hyperthyroidism. Amplification from RNA transcripts yielded the TCR beta CDR3 regions. Scientists carried out first-round RT-PCR using HTBI primers and then a second-round multiplex PCR. TCRdb itself ran the multiplex PCR reads through MiXCR, one entry per CDR3 protein. The sample yields around 520,000 distinct CDR3 sequences, under 40% seen once. Specimen: peripheral blood or thyroid tissue (not recorded which). The receptor source for this set is an adult man with Graves' hyperthyroidism.

The rearrangement joins TRBV9 to TRBJ1-4; weak D call: TRBD1 (5 bases). Trimming cost V 0 bases and J 4 bases, with 10 bases left between them. CDR1 and CDR2 (germline): SGDLS, YYNGEE. The CDR3 covers 15 residues. Written as DNA, the CDR3 is TGTGCCAGCAGCGTAGAGGGGAGCATTAATGAAAAACTGTTTTTT. It specifies CASSVEGSINEKLFF.

Concerning this clonotype itself: Compared with germline, one end of the junction differs, possibly owing to a read error. The chain is built from TRBV7-7 and TRBJ2-7; D gene unclear. From germline, CDR1 is SSHAT and CDR2 FNYEAQ (reference sequence). The CDR3 loop spans 12 amino acids. The CDR3 protein is CASSLGSPEQYF. In DNA, the CDR3 is TGTGCTAGCAGCTTAGGCAGTCCCGAGCAGTACTTC.

Ten or more counts support this clonotype. The chain recombines TRBV7-9 with TRBJ1-1; maybe TRBD1 (6 bases). CDR3 size: 15 residues. V was clipped by 1 base and J by 5 bases, with 14 bases between them. Germline V CDR1 and CDR2: SEHNR, FQNEAQ (reference sequence). CDR3 loop: CASSLERGAGTEAFF. The CDR3 DNA reads as TGTGCCAGCAGCTTAGAGCGGGGGGCAGGGACTGAAGCTTTCTTT.

The CDR3 loop is CSAKAAGGLGETQYF. In DNA form, the CDR3 reads TGCAGTGCTAAGGCAGCGGGGGGATTGGGAGAGACCCAGTACTTC. The gene calls are TRBV20-1 and TRBJ2-5, with 9 bases aligning to TRBD2. The CDR3 runs to 15 residues. The germline V gene has CDR1 DFQATT and CDR2 SNEGSKA (reference sequence). Germline trimming cut 4 bases from V and 4 bases from J; bases unmatched to any gene: 10.

In this sample, this clonotype turned up a few times. The chain joins TRBV30 to TRBJ2-7; perhaps TRBD2 as D (5 bases). The V end was cut by 5 bases, the J end by 4 bases, with 9 bases between. Germline V gene sequence: CDR1 GTSNPN, CDR2 SVGIG (reference sequence). The length of the CDR3 is 11 residues. CDR3 residues: CAWATGYEQYF. CDR3 nucleotide sequence: TGTGCCTGGGCGACGGGGTACGAGCAGTACTTC.

In its sample, this clonotype was seen many times. The chain employs TRBV15 and TRBJ1-4; no definite D call. Trimming removed 1 base from V and 2 bases from J, with 11 bases in between. The CDR3 loop spans 16 amino acids. The germline V gene encodes CDR1 LNHNV and CDR2 YYDKDF (reference sequence). CDR3 sequence reads: CATSRGRGGTNEKLFF. The CDR3, as DNA: TGTGCCACCAGCAGAGGCAGAGGAGGGACTAATGAAAAACTGTTTTTT.

This clonotype was detected many times. V and J are TRBV7-9 and TRBJ2-7; the D gene is possibly TRBD1 (6 bases). Trimming took 8 bases from V and 3 from J, leaving 17 bases between them. This CDR3 contains 14 residues. Germline V gene lookup returns CDR1 SEHNR and CDR2 FQNEAQ (reference sequence). The CDR3 sequence: CASSSDRANYEQYF. The CDR3 region has the DNA TGTGCCAGCTCTTCGGACAGAGCTAACTACGAGCAGTACTTC.

At least ten counts were recorded for this clonotype. The rearrangement uses TRBV29-1 and TRBJ2-5, with 7 bases matching TRBD1. The CDR3 consists of 13 residues. Trimming at V came to 4 bases and at J to 4 bases, leaving 6 bases not matched to a gene. Germline loops: CDR1 SQVTM, CDR2 ANQGSEA. As DNA, the CDR3 is TGCAGCGTTGTGCGACAGGGTCGAGAGACCCAGTACTTC. Protein sequence: CSVVRQGRETQYF.

There are many counts of this clonotype. This rearrangement joins TRBV7-2 to TRBJ1-2, with D perhaps matching TRBD1 (5 bases). This CDR3 is built from 18 residues. V gave up 5 bases and J gave up 4 bases, with 26 bases separating them. Per the germline V gene, CDR1 is SGHTA and CDR2 is FQGNSA. CDR3 DNA sequence: TGTGCCAGCAGCGCCCGGGGCAGGGTCCCGACCGGCACCTATGGCTACACCTTC. Translating it yields CASSARGRVPTGTYGYTF.

This clonotype was detected ten times or more. The chain couples TRBV29-1 to TRBJ2-6; D unclear. The CDR3 runs 15 residues. CDR1 and CDR2 from the germline V gene are SQVTM and ANQGSEA. Trimming cost V 2 bases and J 0 bases, with 8 bases left between them. In DNA, the CDR3 is TGCAGCGTTGAACGACCGGCCTCTGGGGCCAACGTCCTGACTTTC. Translating gives CSVERPASGANVLTF.

The V call is TRBV2, the J call TRBJ1-2; possibly TRBD1 for D (5 bases). This CDR3 has 12 amino acids. Deletions cut 6 bases from V and 6 bases from J, with 11 bases between. Germline CDR1 is SNHLY and CDR2 is FYNNEI. The CDR3 is CASREGTDGYTF. In nucleotides, the CDR3 is TGTGCCAGCAGAGAGGGGACGGATGGCTACACCTTC.